Listed below are T cell receptor beta chains from one sample, sequenced in a study of cytomegalovirus exposure and HLA in healthy donors. Only in-frame clones appear in the TCRdb table, and some are missing; sequencing was by immunoSEQ multiplex PCR. The sample shows 110,000 to 150,000 clones, over 70% of them seen only once. Sequenced input: PBMCs. The receptors were gathered from a man aged 25-40 years in good health and CMV-seronegative. Both conserved end residues are part of each CDR3. Fields, in order: clone size, V gene, CDR3 protein. Clone size appears in some rows only: once, few, many, or a class for an expanded clone.

>few|TRBV9
CASSVDRPYNSPLHF
>few|TRBV4-1
CASSQGRQGLAGADNEQFF
>once|TRBV5-1
CASSLEQGMLGGYTF
>-|TRBV29-1
CSVQQGADPVVFF
>few|TRBV11-2
CASSQLVIQSSYEQYF
>-|TRBV9
CASSVAPGTASGTQYF
>-|TRBV6-5
CASSSPWGADTQYF
>-|TRBV11-2
CASSLLAGPYEQYF
>-|TRBV5-1
CASSEAGTRQETQYF
>-|TRBV5-6
CASSLWTAPGDTEAFF
>few|TRBV29-1
CSAGQGGGYEQYF
>-|TRBV2
CASSDGRGYGYTF
>-|TRBV6-5
CASSYSGGGYEKLFF
>-|TRBV7-3
CASSPGQGGTEAFF
>-|TRBV5-1
CASTSTPGGPGETQYF
>-|TRBV5-1
CASSLGQTSGNTIYF
>-|TRBV18
CASSPGRDRNTEAFF
>-|TRBV29-1
CSVRAGGYNEQFF
>-|TRBV5-6
CASSSATGEGDTQYF
>-|TRBV5-1
CASTLLGPNTEAFF
>-|TRBV5-1
CASSWAGEVYEQYF
>-|TRBV10-3
CAISVLADTDTQYF
>few|TRBV28
CASSSLGRGNTEAFF
>-|TRBV28
CASSLGPRPNTEAFF
>-|TRBV6-1
CASSEGASYQETQYF
>-|TRBV28
CASSVTANTEAFF
>-|TRBV7-3
CASSATSGGALYGELFF
>-|TRBV6-1
CASNRQRYGYTF
>once|TRBV6-5
CASSYLDNSNGYTF
>-|TRBV5-6
CASSSRGTGGSGYTF
>-|TRBV30
CAWIGDSRGYTF
>-|TRBV28
CASSLSPQAGELFF
>-|TRBV7-9
CASSVAGTEETQYF
>-|TRBV27
CASSPHMGSSNTGELFF
>-|TRBV5-8
CASSGWGGPYNSPLHF
>-|TRBV28
CASDRGSQPQHF
>-|TRBV5-6
CASSFGQDTEAFF
>-|TRBV19
CASSPWPQSAYEQYF
>-|TRBV6-6
CASGTQGGIADTQYF
>once|TRBV5-4
CASSSGQSASGANGLTF
>-|TRBV14
CASSQRAGATYNEQFF
>-|TRBV4-2
CASSLGPGQGTPEQYF